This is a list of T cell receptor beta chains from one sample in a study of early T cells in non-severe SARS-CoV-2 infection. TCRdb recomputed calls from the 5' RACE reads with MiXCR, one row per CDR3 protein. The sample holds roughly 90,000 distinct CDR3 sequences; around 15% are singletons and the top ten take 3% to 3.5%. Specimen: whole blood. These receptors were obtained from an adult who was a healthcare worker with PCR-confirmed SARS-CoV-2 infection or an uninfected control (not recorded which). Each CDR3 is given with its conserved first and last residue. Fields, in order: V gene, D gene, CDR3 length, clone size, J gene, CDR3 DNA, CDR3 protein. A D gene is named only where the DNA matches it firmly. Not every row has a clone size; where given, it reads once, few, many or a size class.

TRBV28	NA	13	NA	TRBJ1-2	TGTGCCGTCGGGGGGTGGTTGAACTATGGCTACACCTTC	CAVGGWLNYGYTF
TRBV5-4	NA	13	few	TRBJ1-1	TGTGCCAGCAAAACCGAGGCGTACACTGAAGCTTTCTTT	CASKTEAYTEAFF
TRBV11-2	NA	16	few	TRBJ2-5	TGTGCCAGCAGTTCCCCGGAGAAGGCTATCCAAGAGACCCAGTACTTC	CASSSPEKAIQETQYF
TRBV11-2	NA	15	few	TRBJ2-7	TGTGCCAGCAGCTTAGATCCGCGATCTACCTACGAGCAGTACTTC	CASSLDPRSTYEQYF
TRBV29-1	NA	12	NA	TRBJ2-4	TGCAGCGTCTGGGACTTCAAAAACATTCAGTACTTC	CSVWDFKNIQYF
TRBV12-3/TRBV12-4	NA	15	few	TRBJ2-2	TGTGCCAGCAGCCAGGCGGATTGGCGGCGCGGGGAGCTGTTTTTT	CASSQADWRRGELFF
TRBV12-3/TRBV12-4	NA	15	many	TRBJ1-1	TGTGCCAGCAGTTTCTTGGGGGGAAGTGGGACTGAAGCTTTCTTT	CASSFLGGSGTEAFF
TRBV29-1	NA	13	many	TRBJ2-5	TGCAGCGTTGAGAAGAATATCCAAGAGACCCAGTACTTC	CSVEKNIQETQYF
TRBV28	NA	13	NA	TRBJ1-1	TGTGCCAGCAGTTTGTCGGATACCCTAGAAGCTTTCTTT	CASSLSDTLEAFF
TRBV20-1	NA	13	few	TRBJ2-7	TGCAGTGCTAGAGATCAAGGGGTTCACGAGCAGTACTTC	CSARDQGVHEQYF
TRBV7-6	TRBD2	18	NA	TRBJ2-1	TGTGCCAGCAGTCTGGGACTAGCGGGAGAGATAGGTCACAATGAGCAGTTCTTC	CASSLGLAGEIGHNEQFF
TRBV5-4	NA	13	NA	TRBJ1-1	TGTGCCAGCAGCCATACACCGAACACTGAAGCTTTCTTT	CASSHTPNTEAFF
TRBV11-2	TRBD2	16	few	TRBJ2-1	TGTGCCAGCAGCTCTCAACTAGCGGGAGTAGGGGGTGAGCAGTTCTTC	CASSSQLAGVGGEQFF
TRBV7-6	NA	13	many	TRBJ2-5	TGTGCCAGCAGCTCTGTGGCCGCGGAGACCCAGTACTTC	CASSSVAAETQYF
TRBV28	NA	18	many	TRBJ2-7	TGTGCCAGCAGTTTAACCTACTCCCGGACTTTTAGCTCCTACGAGCAGTACTTC	CASSLTYSRTFSSYEQYF
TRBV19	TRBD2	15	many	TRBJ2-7	TGTGCCAGTAGTATTTACCTAGCGGGTCCCTACGAGCAGTACTTC	CASSIYLAGPYEQYF
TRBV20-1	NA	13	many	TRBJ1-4	TGCAGTGCGGAGGCAGCGCCGGACGAAAAACTGTTTTTT	CSAEAAPDEKLFF
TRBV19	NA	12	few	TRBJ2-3	TGTGCCAGTAGTAAAAGGGCGGATACGCAGTATTTT	CASSKRADTQYF
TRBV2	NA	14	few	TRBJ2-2	TGTGCCAGCAGTGAAGTTGGGAACACCGGGGAGCTGTTTTTT	CASSEVGNTGELFF
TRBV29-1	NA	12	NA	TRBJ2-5	TGCAGCGCCGGTGCAGGGAGGGAGACCCAGTACTTC	CSAGAGRETQYF
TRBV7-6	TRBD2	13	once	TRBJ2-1	TGTGCCAGCAGCTTCGGACTAGCCAATGAGCAGTTCTTC	CASSFGLANEQFF
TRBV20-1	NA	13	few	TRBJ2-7	TGCAGTGCTAGAAGGCAGTACTCCTACGAGCAGTACTTC	CSARRQYSYEQYF
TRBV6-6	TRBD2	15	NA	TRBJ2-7	TGTGCCAGCAGTTACTCAAGTATGCGGGGGGGCGAGCAGTACTTC	CASSYSSMRGGEQYF
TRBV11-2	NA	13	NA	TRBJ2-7	TGTGCCAGCAGCTACGACAGCTCCTACGAGCAGTACTTC	CASSYDSSYEQYF
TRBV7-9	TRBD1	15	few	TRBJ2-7	TGTGCCAGCAGCTTAGGGGACAGCGTAGCCTACGAGCAGTACTTC	CASSLGDSVAYEQYF
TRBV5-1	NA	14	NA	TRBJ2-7	TGCGCCAGCAGCTTGGAGGGGGAAATCTACGAGCAGTACTTC	CASSLEGEIYEQYF
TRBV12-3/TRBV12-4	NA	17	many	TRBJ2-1	TGTGCCAGCAACATGGGAACGGGACTCGCAACCTACAATGAGCAGTTCTTC	CASNMGTGLATYNEQFF
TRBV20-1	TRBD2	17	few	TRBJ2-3	TGCAGTGCTACTAAGATGGTAGCGGGGTCCTTCTTGGGTACGCAGTATTTT	CSATKMVAGSFLGTQYF
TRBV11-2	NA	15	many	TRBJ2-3	TGTGCCAGCAGCTTAGTGGGGGACTTCACAGATACGCAGTATTTT	CASSLVGDFTDTQYF
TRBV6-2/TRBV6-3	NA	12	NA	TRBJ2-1	TGTGCCAGCAGTTACCCTCCGATTGAGCAGTTCTTC	CASSYPPIEQFF
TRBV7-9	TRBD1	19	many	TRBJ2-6	TGTGCCAGCAGCCCTCCGACAGGGGTACAGCTGCCTGGGGCCAACGTCCTGACTTTC	CASSPPTGVQLPGANVLTF
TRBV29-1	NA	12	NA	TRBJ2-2	TGCAGCGTTGTTATAGGCACCGGGGAGCTGTTTTTT	CSVVIGTGELFF